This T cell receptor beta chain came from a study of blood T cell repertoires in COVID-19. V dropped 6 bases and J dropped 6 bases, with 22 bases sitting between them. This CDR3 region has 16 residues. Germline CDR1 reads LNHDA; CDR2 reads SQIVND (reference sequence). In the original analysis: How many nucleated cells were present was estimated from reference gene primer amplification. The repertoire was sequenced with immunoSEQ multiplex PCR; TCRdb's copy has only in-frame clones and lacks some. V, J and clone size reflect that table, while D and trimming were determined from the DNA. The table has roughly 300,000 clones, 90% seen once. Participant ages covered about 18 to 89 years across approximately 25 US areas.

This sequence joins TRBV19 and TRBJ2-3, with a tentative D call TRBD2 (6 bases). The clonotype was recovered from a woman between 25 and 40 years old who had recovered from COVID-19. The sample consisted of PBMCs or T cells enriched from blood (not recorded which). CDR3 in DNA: TGTGCCAGTAGATTTTCCCTTACTAGCACCGGGGATACGCAGTATTTT. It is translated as CASRFSLTSTGDTQYF. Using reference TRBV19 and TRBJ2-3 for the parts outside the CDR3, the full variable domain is DGGITQSPKYLFRKEGQNVTLSCEQNLNHDAMYWYRQDPGQGLRLIYYSQIVNDFQKGDIAEGYSVSREKKESFPLTVTSAQKNPTAFYLCASRFSLTSTGDTQYFGPGTRLTVL.